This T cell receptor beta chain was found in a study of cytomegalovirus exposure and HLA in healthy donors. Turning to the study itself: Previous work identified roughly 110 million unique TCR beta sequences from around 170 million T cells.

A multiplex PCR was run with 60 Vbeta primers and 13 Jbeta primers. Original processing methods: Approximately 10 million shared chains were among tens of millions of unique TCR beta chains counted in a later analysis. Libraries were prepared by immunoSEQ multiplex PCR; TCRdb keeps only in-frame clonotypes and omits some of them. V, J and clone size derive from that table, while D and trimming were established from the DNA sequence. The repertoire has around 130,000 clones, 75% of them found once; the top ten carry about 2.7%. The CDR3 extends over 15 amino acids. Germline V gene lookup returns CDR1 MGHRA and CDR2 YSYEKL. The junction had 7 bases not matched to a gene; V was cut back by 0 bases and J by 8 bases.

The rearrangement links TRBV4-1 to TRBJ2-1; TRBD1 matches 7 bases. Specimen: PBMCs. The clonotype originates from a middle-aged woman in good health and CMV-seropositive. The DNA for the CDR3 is TGCGCCAGCAGCCAAGACCCTCACCAGGGGGATGAGCAGTTCTTC. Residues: CASSQDPHQGDEQFF.